These T cell receptor beta chains were read from a single sample in a study of identical twins. TCRdb recomputed calls from the 5' RACE reads with MiXCR, one row per CDR3 protein. Of hundreds of thousands of distinct CDR3 sequences listed, approximately 22% are singletons. These same records also appear under a second study, on T cells expressing NK-cell markers.

The sample consisted of PBMCs. The receptors here all came from a woman under 30 in good health. Each CDR3 is given with its conserved first and last residue. The D gene is left open where the match is weak. For some rows the clone size is stated as once, few or many, or as a class when expanded; others skip it.

cdr3_aa cdr3_nt j_call clone_size d_call v_call cdr3_length
CSGQGLADRTEQYF TGCAGTGGCCAGGGACTAGCGGACCGGACCGAGCAGTACTTC TRBJ2-7 . TRBD2 TRBV20-1 14
CASSGVARINEQFF TGCGCCAGCTCGGGAGTAGCGCGCATCAATGAGCAGTTCTTC TRBJ2-1 . . TRBV5-1 14
CSAEPRDRVYETQYF TGCAGTGCGGAACCCCGGGACAGGGTTTACGAGACCCAGTACTTC TRBJ2-5 many TRBD1 TRBV20-1 15
CASSDRNSPLHF TGTGCCAGCAGCGACCGGAATTCACCCCTCCACTTT TRBJ1-6 . . TRBV25-1 12
CASSAQGDEQYF TGTGCCAGCAGTGCACAGGGGGACGAGCAGTACTTC TRBJ2-7 . TRBD1 TRBV6-5 12
CASSLLGPGPRGREAFF TGTGCCAGCAGCCTTTTGGGCCCGGGACCGAGAGGACGAGAAGCTTTCTTT TRBJ1-1 . . TRBV6-2/TRBV6-3 17
CSVGAGVQETQYF TGCAGCGTTGGAGCGGGCGTCCAAGAGACCCAGTACTTC TRBJ2-5 . . TRBV29-1 13
CASSFSVNPTDTQYF TGTGCCAGCAGCTTCTCGGTGAACCCCACAGATACGCAGTATTTT TRBJ2-3 . . TRBV7-2 15
CSADLTNYGYTF TGCAGTGCTGATCTAACTAACTATGGCTACACCTTC TRBJ1-2 . . TRBV20-1 12
CSVSGDILPYEQYF TGCAGTGTGAGCGGGGACATACTTCCCTACGAGCAGTACTTC TRBJ2-7 many . TRBV20-1 14
CATSRNPGTSGETQYF TGTGCCACCAGCAGAAATCCCGGGACTAGCGGGGAGACCCAGTACTTC TRBJ2-5 . TRBD2 TRBV15 16
CASSIRDRGNIQYF TGTGCCAGCAGTATACGGGACAGAGGAAACATTCAGTACTTC TRBJ2-4 . TRBD1 TRBV12-3/TRBV12-4 14
CSVESGLGRGYNEQFF TGCAGCGTTGAGAGCGGACTAGGGAGGGGCTACAATGAGCAGTTCTTC TRBJ2-1 many TRBD2 TRBV29-1 16
CASSPRTGGGRQPQHF TGTGCCAGCAGTCCAAGGACAGGGGGGGGAAGACAGCCCCAGCATTTT TRBJ1-5 many TRBD1 TRBV12-3/TRBV12-4 16
CASSFFGAGEETQYF TGTGCCAGCAGCTTTTTCGGTGCGGGGGAGGAGACCCAGTACTTC TRBJ2-5 . TRBD2 TRBV5-4 15
CASSLMKLSTDTQYF TGTGCCAGCAGCTTGATGAAGCTTAGCACAGATACGCAGTATTTT TRBJ2-3 . . TRBV11-1 15
CASSPIAVTTYEQYF TGTGCCAGCAGCCCTATAGCGGTCACGACCTACGAGCAGTACTTC TRBJ2-7 . . TRBV6-2/TRBV6-3 15
CASSFTENTEAFF TGCGCCAGCAGCTTTACAGAGAACACTGAAGCTTTCTTT TRBJ1-1 many . TRBV5-1 13
CASSLGMGVPEQFF TGTGCCAGCAGCTTAGGAATGGGGGTGCCTGAGCAGTTCTTC TRBJ2-1 . . TRBV11-2 14
CSAVAGLNGEQFF TGCAGTGCTGTAGCGGGGTTGAATGGCGAGCAGTTCTTC TRBJ2-1 . TRBD2 TRBV20-1 13
CASSQESNQPQHF TGTGCCAGCAGCCAAGAAAGCAATCAGCCCCAGCATTTT TRBJ1-5 many . TRBV14 13
CASSLAEKYNEQFF TGCGCCAGCAGCTTGGCCGAGAAGTACAATGAGCAGTTCTTC TRBJ2-1 few . TRBV5-1 14
CASSLSGTNTDTQYF TGTGCCAGCAGTTTATCTGGGACCAACACAGATACGCAGTATTTT TRBJ2-3 many . TRBV12-3/TRBV12-4 15
CSARKAGQTYNIQYF TGCAGTGCTAGAAAGGCGGGTCAGACGTATAACATTCAGTACTTC TRBJ2-4 few . TRBV20-1 15
CATSDDNNNEQFF TGTGCCACCAGTGATGATAATAACAATGAGCAGTTCTTC TRBJ2-1 once . TRBV24-1 13
CSAADSKTYEQYF TGCAGTGCGGCGGACAGCAAGACTTACGAGCAGTACTTC TRBJ2-7 . . TRBV20-1 13
CSVYGGGGPDTQYF TGCAGCGTGTACGGCGGCGGGGGGCCGGATACGCAGTATTTT TRBJ2-3 . TRBD2 TRBV29-1 14
CASTGFSNSNEQFF TGCGCCAGCACGGGATTTAGTAATTCCAATGAGCAGTTCTTC TRBJ2-1 few . TRBV5-1 14
CSARAGTGSSYEQYF TGCAGTGCTAGAGCAGGGACAGGAAGCTCCTACGAGCAGTACTTC TRBJ2-7 few TRBD1 TRBV20-1 15
CSARDLAGEMNEQFF TGCAGTGCTAGGGACCTAGCGGGAGAGATGAATGAGCAGTTCTTC TRBJ2-1 many TRBD2 TRBV20-1 15
CASSTAGGPSTEAFF TGTGCCAGCAGCACCGCCGGGGGGCCGAGCACTGAAGCTTTCTTT TRBJ1-1 many . TRBV7-9 15
CASSYTGYNEQFF TGTGCCAGCAGTTATACGGGTTACAATGAGCAGTTCTTC TRBJ2-1 many . TRBV6-6 13
CASTRGSGDSYEQYF TGTGCCAGCACTCGAGGTAGCGGGGACTCCTACGAGCAGTACTTC TRBJ2-7 . TRBD2 TRBV6-1 15
CASSLQGNTEAFF TGTGCCAGCAGCTTGCAGGGGAACACTGAAGCTTTCTTT TRBJ1-1 many . TRBV12-3/TRBV12-4 13
CSVALRQGYEQYF TGCAGCGTTGCCCTCCGTCAGGGTTACGAGCAGTACTTC TRBJ2-7 few . TRBV29-1 13
CASSPDRVGREQYF TGTGCCAGCTCACCAGACAGGGTCGGTCGCGAGCAGTACTTC TRBJ2-7 . TRBD1 TRBV18 14
CASSSDPYEQYF TGTGCCAGCAGTTCGGACCCCTACGAGCAGTACTTC TRBJ2-7 many . TRBV12-3/TRBV12-4 12
CASSKGHSGNTIYF TGTGCCAGCAGCAAGGGTCACTCTGGAAACACCATATATTTT TRBJ1-3 many . TRBV12-3/TRBV12-4 14
CASSARPGSGNTIYF TGTGCCAGCAGCGCTAGGCCGGGCTCCGGAAACACCATATATTTT TRBJ1-3 many . TRBV7-2 15
CSARVREGLYNEQFF TGCAGTGCTAGAGTGCGGGAGGGCCTGTACAATGAGCAGTTCTTC TRBJ2-1 many TRBD2 TRBV20-1 15
CSARAGTGSSNIQYF TGCAGTGCTAGAGCCGGGACAGGGTCATCGAACATTCAGTACTTC TRBJ2-4 few TRBD1 TRBV20-1 15
CASSEGVGPNPYEQYF TGTGCCAGCAGCGAAGGGGTAGGGCCCAACCCCTACGAGCAGTACTTC TRBJ2-7 few . TRBV7-2 16
CASSSGLAGSKTYEQYF TGCGCCAGCAGTTCAGGACTAGCGGGATCTAAGACCTACGAGCAGTACTTC TRBJ2-7 . TRBD2 TRBV5-1 17
CASSFDSTTNEKLFF TGTGCCAGCAGTTTCGACAGCACAACTAATGAAAAACTGTTTTTT TRBJ1-4 . . TRBV12-3/TRBV12-4 15
CSARETWPGETQYF TGCAGTGCTAGAGAGACTTGGCCGGGAGAGACCCAGTACTTC TRBJ2-5 few . TRBV20-1 14
CASSQEVRGYNEQFF TGCGCCAGCAGCCAAGAAGTCAGGGGCTACAATGAGCAGTTCTTC TRBJ2-1 many . TRBV4-3 15
CAWSGAGQLFMTQYF TGTGCCTGGAGTGGTGCGGGACAGCTTTTTATGACCCAGTACTTC TRBJ2-5 . . TRBV30 15
CSARASGRIRELFF TGCAGTGCTAGAGCTAGCGGGCGGATACGGGAGCTGTTTTTT TRBJ2-2 . TRBD2 TRBV20-1 14
CASSAGTLGEQFF TGTGCCAGCAGCGCCGGGACCTTGGGTGAGCAGTTCTTC TRBJ2-1 . . TRBV5-5 13
CSASRDPASGVEQYF TGCAGTGCTAGTAGGGATCCGGCTAGCGGGGTCGAGCAGTACTTC TRBJ2-7 few TRBD2 TRBV20-1 15
CASSQDGHQETQYF TGCGCCAGCAGCCAAGACGGGCACCAAGAGACCCAGTACTTC TRBJ2-5 . . TRBV4-3 14
CSVVVSDYGYTF TGCAGCGTTGTAGTGAGTGACTATGGCTACACCTTC TRBJ1-2 many . TRBV29-1 12
CSARRARGSPLHF TGCAGTGCTAGGAGGGCGAGGGGTTCACCCCTCCACTTT TRBJ1-6 . . TRBV20-1 13